One sample yielded the 12 T cell receptor beta chains listed below, sequenced in a study of T cells after yellow fever vaccination. TCRdb passed the 5' RACE reads through MiXCR, listing each CDR3 protein once. The table shows about 210,000 distinct CDR3 sequences, with roughly 6.3% occurring only once. Sequences were derived from CD4+ T cells sorted from PBMCs, sampled on the day of the yellow fever booster vaccination. The receptors were sampled from a man aged 25 to 40 who received the YFV17D yellow fever vaccine.

The J gene is TRBJ2-4, the V gene TRBV5-1, with 7 bases aligning to TRBD1. The CDR3 has 17 amino acids. The V gene's germline CDR1 is SGHRS and CDR2 YFSETQ. V dropped 3 bases and J dropped 0; count of bases not matched to a gene: 9. The CDR3: CASSSRTGTLAKNIQYF. The CDR3 bases are TGCGCCAGCAGCTCGAGGACAGGAACGCTAGCCAAAAACATTCAGTACTTC.

The CDR3 bases are TGTGCCAGCAGCACCCGAGGCGTAGGCAGCGAACACGAGCAGTACTTC. Amino acids: CASSTRGVGSEHEQYF. The V and J genes are TRBV7-9 and TRBJ2-7; D call uncertain. Germline values: CDR1 SEHNR, CDR2 FQNEAQ (reference sequence). Trimming removed 5 bases from V and 5 bases from J, with 22 bases in between. This CDR3 is 16 amino acids long.

In this sample, this clonotype turned up a few times. The rearrangement joins TRBV7-9 to TRBJ1-2; D remains ambiguous. This CDR3 contains 14 residues. Trimming took 0 bases from V and 8 from J, leaving 13 bases between them. The germline V gene has CDR1 SEHNR and CDR2 FQNEAQ (reference sequence). The CDR3 DNA is TGTGCCAGCAGCTTAGCGTATCGAACGGGGGGCTACACCTTC. It codes for CASSLAYRTGGYTF.

On this clonotype itself: Sequence at one end of the junction differs from germline and may be a read error. The chain links TRBV20-1 to TRBJ1-5; D gene unclear. The CDR3 covers 14 residues. From germline, CDR1 is DFQATT and CDR2 SNEGSKA (reference sequence). DNA for the CDR3: TGCAGTGCTACAACTGGGGTTAGCAATCAGACCCAGCATTTT. Protein product: CSATTGVSNQTQHF.

This clonotype has a count of ten or more. The genes are TRBV5-1 and TRBJ1-5, with D possibly being TRBD1 (5 bases). The ends were cut back, 2 bases at V and 3 bases at J, with 9 bases in the middle. The CDR3 totals 14 residues. Germline V gene sequence: CDR1 SGHRS, CDR2 YFSETQ. CDR3 protein: CASSFGGDNQPQHF. In DNA form, the CDR3 reads TGCGCCAGCAGCTTTGGGGGGGACAATCAGCCCCAGCATTTT.

This clonotype was seen a handful of times. The V call is TRBV11-2, the J call TRBJ1-1; D unresolved. The germline V and J ends were trimmed by 5 bases and 1 base, with 23 bases remaining between them. CDR3 size: 18 residues. Germline V CDR1 and CDR2: SGHAT, FQNNGV. The CDR3 bases are TGTGCCAGCAGCGCCCTCACCGGGAGAGCCGCGGCGAACACTGAAGCTTTCTTT. Its translation is CASSALTGRAAANTEAFF. The whole variable domain, remainder taken from reference TRBV11-2 and TRBJ1-1, is EAGVAQSPRYKIIEKRQSVAFWCNPISGHATLYWYQQILGQGPKLLIQFQNNGVVDDSQLPKDRFSAERLKGVDSTLKIQPAKLEDSAVYLCASSALTGRAAANTEAFFGQGTRLTVV.

This clonotype has a handful of counts. The chain is built from TRBV5-1 and TRBJ2-3; 8 positions match TRBD1. This CDR3 is built from 17 residues. The V and J ends lost 0 bases and 0 bases, in that order; junction bases with no gene match: 6. Per germline, CDR1 SGHRS and CDR2 YFSETQ. The CDR3 reads CASSLAGTGPSTDTQYF. The DNA for the CDR3 is TGCGCCAGCAGCTTGGCGGGGACAGGACCTAGCACAGATACGCAGTATTTT.

Ten or more counts support this clonotype. V and J are TRBV19 and TRBJ2-6; D gene unclear. This CDR3 has 13 residues. V shed 5 bases and J shed 2 bases, with 4 bases lying between them. CDR1 LNHDA and CDR2 SQIVND come from the germline V gene (reference sequence). The CDR3 coding sequence is TGTGCCAGTAGTGTGGCTGGGGCCAACGTCCTGACTTTC. Its translation is CASSVAGANVLTF.

This clonotype was counted only a few times. A junction boundary mismatches the germline segment, possibly from a read error. CDR3 DNA sequence: TGTGCCAGCTCACCAGCGGCACAAAATCAGACCCAGCATTTT. Translating gives CASSPAAQNQTQHF. The J gene is TRBJ1-5, the V gene TRBV18; the D is unclear. Per germline, CDR1 KGHSH and CDR2 LQKENI. The CDR3 totals 14 residues.

The chain has TRBV12-3 or TRBV12-4 and TRBJ2-5; TRBD2 matches 8 bases. Losses at the gene ends were 5 bases for V and 2 bases for J; bases not matched to a gene: 10. This CDR3 contains 16 residues. Here the CDR3 DNA reads TGTGCCAGCAGTCCGGGGACTAGGGGGGGACAAGAGACCCAGTACTTC. This translates into CASSPGTRGGQETQYF.

This clonotype occurred many times. This chain connects TRBV20-1 to TRBJ2-5, with D perhaps TRBD1 (5 bases). Between the trimmed V and J ends, which lost 1 base and 5 bases, there was a span of 11 bases. CDR3 length: 13 amino acids. Germline CDR1 is DFQATT and CDR2 is SNEGSKA (reference sequence). The CDR3 DNA reads TGCAGTGCTAGAGCAGGGATGGTGGAGACCCAGTACTTC. Its translation is CSARAGMVETQYF.

This clonotype was seen repeatedly, ten times or more. V and J are TRBV9 and TRBJ2-1, with 16 nucleotides matching TRBD2. V lost 4 bases to trimming and J lost 0 bases; unmatched junction nucleotides: 7. The germline V gene has CDR1 SGDLS and CDR2 YYNGEE. This CDR3 is 19 amino acids long. The CDR3 here is CASSSPGTSGRVSYNEQFF. The CDR3 coding sequence is TGTGCCAGCAGCTCCCCCGGGACTAGCGGGAGGGTCTCCTACAATGAGCAGTTCTTC.